This T cell receptor (beta chain) was identified during a study of T cell responses to AZD1222 COVID-19 vaccine. Findings and limits, study-wide: CD4 TCRs associated with vaccination spanned spike, dominating at 160-218 and 743-854. Seropositive status at baseline applied to only six AZD1222 recipients. The peak T cell response came first, and repertoires were sampled only after it. A mostly white British donor set with more females was recruited, and clonal diversity was possibly underestimated.

There are 12 residues in the CDR3. Germline CDR1 GTSNPN, CDR2 SVGIG (reference sequence). V shed 3 bases and J shed 8 bases, with 13 bases lying between them. This clone was seen once. Its cognate antigen is unknown. Clones were sequenced by immunoSEQ multiplex PCR, and TCRdb holds only the in-frame ones, with some missing. The profile shows approximately 71,000 clones, about four fifths of them singletons. V gene TRBV30 combines with J gene TRBJ1-2; D is perhaps TRBD1 (6 bases). This clonotype originated in an adult in good health. Sequenced material: peripheral blood, taken on day 0 of AZD1222 vaccination. CDR3 bases: TGTGCCTGGAGGGTGGGGGCCGCGGGCTACACCTTC. This translates into CAWRVGAAGYTF. Drawing the rest from reference TRBV30 and TRBJ1-2, the complete variable domain is SQTIHQWPATLVQPVGSPLSLECTVEGTSNPNLYWYRQAAGRGLQLLFYSVGIGQISSEVPQNLSASRPQDRQFILSSKKLLLSDSGFYLCAWRVGAAGYTFGSGTRLTVV.